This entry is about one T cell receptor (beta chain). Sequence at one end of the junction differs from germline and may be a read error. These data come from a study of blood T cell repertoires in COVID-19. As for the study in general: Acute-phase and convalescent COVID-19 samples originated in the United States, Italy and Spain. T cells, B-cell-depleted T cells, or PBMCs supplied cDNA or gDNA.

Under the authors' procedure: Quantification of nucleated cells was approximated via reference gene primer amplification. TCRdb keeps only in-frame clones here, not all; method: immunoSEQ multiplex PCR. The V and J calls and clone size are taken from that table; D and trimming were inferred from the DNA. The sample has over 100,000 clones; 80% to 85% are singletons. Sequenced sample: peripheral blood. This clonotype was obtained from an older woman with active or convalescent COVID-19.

The CDR3 region is CASSLQGAGEVF. CDR3 bases: TGTGCCAGCAGCTTACAGGGGGCCGGGGAGGTTTTT. This chain uses TRBV5-6 with TRBJ1-4; TRBD1 matches at 9 bases. CDR1 and CDR2 from the germline V gene are SGHDT and YYEEEE. CDR3 length: 12 residues.